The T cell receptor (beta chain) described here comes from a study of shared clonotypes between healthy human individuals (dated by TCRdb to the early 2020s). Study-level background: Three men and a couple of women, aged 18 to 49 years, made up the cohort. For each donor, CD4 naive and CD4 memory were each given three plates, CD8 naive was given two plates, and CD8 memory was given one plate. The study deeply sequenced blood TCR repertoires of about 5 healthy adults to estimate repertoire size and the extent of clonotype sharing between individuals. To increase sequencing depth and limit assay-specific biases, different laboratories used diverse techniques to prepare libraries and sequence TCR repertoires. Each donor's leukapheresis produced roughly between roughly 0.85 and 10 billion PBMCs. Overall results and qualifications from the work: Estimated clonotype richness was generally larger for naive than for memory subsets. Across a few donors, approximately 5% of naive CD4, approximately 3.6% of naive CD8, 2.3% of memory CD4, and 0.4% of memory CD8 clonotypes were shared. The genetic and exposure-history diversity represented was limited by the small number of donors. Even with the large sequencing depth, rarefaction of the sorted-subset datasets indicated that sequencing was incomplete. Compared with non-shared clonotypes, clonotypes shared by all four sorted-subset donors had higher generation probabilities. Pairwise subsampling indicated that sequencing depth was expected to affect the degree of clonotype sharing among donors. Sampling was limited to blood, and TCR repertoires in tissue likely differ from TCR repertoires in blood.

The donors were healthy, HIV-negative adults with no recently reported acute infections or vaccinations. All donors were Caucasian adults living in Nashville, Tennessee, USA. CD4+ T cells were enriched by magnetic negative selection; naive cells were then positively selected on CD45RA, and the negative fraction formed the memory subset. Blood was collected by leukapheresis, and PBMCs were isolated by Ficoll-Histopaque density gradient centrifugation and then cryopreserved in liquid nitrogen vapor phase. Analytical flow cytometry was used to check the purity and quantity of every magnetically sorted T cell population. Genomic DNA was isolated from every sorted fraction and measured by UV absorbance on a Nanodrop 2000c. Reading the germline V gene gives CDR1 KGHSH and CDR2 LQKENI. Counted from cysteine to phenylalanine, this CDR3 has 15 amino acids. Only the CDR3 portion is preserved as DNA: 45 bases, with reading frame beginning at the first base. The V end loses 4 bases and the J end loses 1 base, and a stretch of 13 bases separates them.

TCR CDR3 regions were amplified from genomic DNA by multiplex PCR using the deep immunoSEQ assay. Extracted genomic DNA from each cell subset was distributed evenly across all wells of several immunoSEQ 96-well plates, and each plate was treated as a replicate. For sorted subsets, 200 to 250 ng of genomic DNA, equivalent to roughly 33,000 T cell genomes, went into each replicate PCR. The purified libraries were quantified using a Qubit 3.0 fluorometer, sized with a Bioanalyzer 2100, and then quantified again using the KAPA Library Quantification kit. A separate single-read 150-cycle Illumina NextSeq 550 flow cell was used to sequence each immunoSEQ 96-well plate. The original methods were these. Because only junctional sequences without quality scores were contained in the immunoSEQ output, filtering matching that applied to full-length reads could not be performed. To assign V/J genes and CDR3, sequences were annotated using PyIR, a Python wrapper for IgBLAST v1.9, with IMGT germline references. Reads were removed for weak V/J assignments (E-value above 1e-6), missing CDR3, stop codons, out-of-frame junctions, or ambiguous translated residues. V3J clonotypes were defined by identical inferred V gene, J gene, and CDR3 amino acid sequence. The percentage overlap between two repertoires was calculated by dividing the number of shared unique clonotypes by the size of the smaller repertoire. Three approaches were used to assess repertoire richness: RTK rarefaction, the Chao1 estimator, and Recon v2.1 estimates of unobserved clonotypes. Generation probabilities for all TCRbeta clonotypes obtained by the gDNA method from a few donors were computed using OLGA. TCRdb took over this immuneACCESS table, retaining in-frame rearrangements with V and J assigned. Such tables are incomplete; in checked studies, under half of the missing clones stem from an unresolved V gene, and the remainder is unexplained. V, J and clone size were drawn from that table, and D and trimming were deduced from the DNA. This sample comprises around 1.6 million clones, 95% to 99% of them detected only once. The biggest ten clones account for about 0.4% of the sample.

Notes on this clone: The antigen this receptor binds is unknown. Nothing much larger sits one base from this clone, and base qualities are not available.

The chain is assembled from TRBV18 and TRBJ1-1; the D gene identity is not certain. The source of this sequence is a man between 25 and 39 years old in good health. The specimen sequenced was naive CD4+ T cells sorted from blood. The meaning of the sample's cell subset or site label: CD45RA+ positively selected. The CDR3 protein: CASSQLNQANTEAFF. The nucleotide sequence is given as TGTGCCAGCTCACAGTTGAACCAGGCGAACACTGAAGCTTTCTTT.